This entry lists 31 T cell receptor beta chains sequenced from one sample in a study of cytomegalovirus exposure and HLA in healthy donors. Profiled with immunoSEQ multiplex PCR; TCRdb holds only in-frame clones, not every one. In the table there are about 120,000 clones, 70% to 90% of which are singletons. What was sequenced was PBMCs. The receptors here all came from a woman aged 18-35 years in good health and CMV-seropositive.

The gene calls are TRBV9 and TRBJ2-1, with 7 bases fitting TRBD2. Germline trimming cut 0 bases from V and 7 bases from J; bases unmatched to any gene: 10. CDR3 length: 16 amino acids. Per germline, CDR1 SGDLS and CDR2 YYNGEE. In nucleotides, the CDR3 is TGTGCCAGCAGCGTAGTTGCTAGCGGAGTTGGGAATGAGCAGTTCTTC. Encoded protein: CASSVVASGVGNEQFF.

This rearrangement joins TRBV6-5 to TRBJ1-5; TRBD1 aligns across 7 bases. The V gene end was trimmed by 5 bases and the J gene end by 4 bases; junction bases not matched to a gene: 2. Germline V lookup: CDR1 MNHEY, CDR2 SVGAGI. The CDR3 is 13 amino acids. CDR3 region: CASSPTGNQPQHF. In nucleotides, the CDR3 is TGTGCCAGCAGTCCGACAGGGAATCAGCCCCAGCATTTT.

About this clone: Germline is not matched at one junction end, which may reflect a read error. This chain links TRBV6-5 with TRBJ1-1; possibly TRBD1 for D (5 bases). The CDR3 has 14 amino acids. Per the germline V gene, CDR1 is MNHEY and CDR2 is SVGAGI. CDR3 amino acids: CATSYESGDTEAFF. The CDR3 nucleotides are TGTGCCACCAGTTACGAGTCGGGGGACACTGAAGCTTTCTTT.

The V call is TRBV2, the J call TRBJ2-1, with 7 bases lining up with TRBD1. V was pared by 8 bases and J by 6 bases, with 7 bases of the junction left unmatched. From germline, CDR1 is SNHLY and CDR2 FYNNEI. The CDR3 sequence is 13 residues long. The CDR3 region has the DNA TGTGCCAGCCTTGGACAGGTAACCAATGAGCAGTTCTTC. This translates into CASLGQVTNEQFF.

V is TRBV5-4 and J is TRBJ2-7, with 7 bases fitting TRBD1. Trimming at V came to 4 bases and at J to 9 bases, leaving 13 bases not matched to a gene. The germline gives CDR1 SGHNT, CDR2 YYREEE (reference sequence). The CDR3 is made up of 14 amino acids. DNA for the CDR3: TGTGCCAGCAGCCGTACAGGGGCCCCAGAGGTGCAGTACTTC. Protein product: CASSRTGAPEVQYF.

The chain's CDR3 is CSAIGDSAYEQYF. Here the CDR3 DNA reads TGCAGCGCTATCGGGGACAGCGCCTACGAGCAGTACTTC. The genes are TRBV29-1 and TRBJ2-7, with 7 bases matching TRBD1. The junction had 8 bases not matched to a gene; V was cut back by 7 bases and J by 2 bases. From germline, CDR1 is SQVTM and CDR2 ANQGSEA. This CDR3 has 13 amino acids.

The chain combines TRBV19 with TRBJ1-5, with D unclear. V lost 7 bases and J lost 2, with 21 bases in between. Germline CDR1 reads LNHDA; CDR2 reads SQIVND (reference sequence). The CDR3 covers 17 residues. The chain's CDR3 is CASTLAGIGIGNQPQHF. The CDR3 DNA follows: TGTGCCAGTACCCTGGCCGGGATCGGGATTGGCAATCAGCCCCAGCATTTT.

This chain uses TRBV15 with TRBJ1-2; 8 bases map to TRBD1. V lost 1 base and J lost 6; bases outside the gene matches: 13. CDR3 length: 17 residues. Germline lookup yields CDR1 LNHNV and CDR2 YYDKDF (reference sequence). Written as DNA, the CDR3 is TGTGCCACCAGCAGAGGAACAGGGGGTAACCGGGTGGATGGCTACACCTTC. Translating gives CATSRGTGGNRVDGYTF.

This clone was picked up a small number of times. The chain employs TRBV7-9 and TRBJ2-1, with TRBD2 matching over 10 bases. Trimming removed 3 bases from V and 5 bases from J; junction bases left unmatched: 4. Germline lookup yields CDR1 SEHNR and CDR2 FQNEAQ (reference sequence). The CDR3 contains 15 residues. In DNA form, the CDR3 reads TGTGCCAGCAGCTTTAAGCGGGGGGGTAACAATGAGCAGTTCTTC. Translated, it gives CASSFKRGGNNEQFF.

The chain recombines TRBV10-3 with TRBJ1-4; the D gene is possibly TRBD1 (5 bases). CDR1 and CDR2 from the germline V gene are ENHRY and SYGVKD. This CDR3 comprises 14 residues. Between the trimmed V and J ends, which lost 4 bases and 8 bases, there was a span of 14 bases. The CDR3 sequence is CAISGGGAEEKLFF. The CDR3 DNA reads TGTGCCATCAGTGGGGGAGGGGCCGAAGAAAAACTGTTTTTT.

This clone was counted a few times. The chain recombines TRBV19 with TRBJ1-2; 7 nucleotides agree with TRBD1. The CDR3 has 13 residues. Germline CDR1 LNHDA, CDR2 SQIVND (reference sequence). The J segment lost 3 bases and the V segment lost 8 bases, leaving 6 bases of the junction unmatched. CDR3: CASRLGQDYGYTF. The CDR3, as DNA: TGTGCCAGTCGTCTCGGACAGGACTATGGCTACACCTTC.

J is TRBJ2-7 and V is TRBV18, with TRBD1 as a possible D gene (7 bases). Deletions cut 10 bases from V and 3 bases from J, with 19 bases between. In germline, CDR1 is KGHSH, CDR2 LQKENI. The CDR3 loop spans 14 amino acids. CDR3 residues: CATARQGGRYEQYF. DNA of the CDR3: TGTGCCACCGCGAGACAGGGAGGCCGCTACGAGCAGTACTTC.

The chain carries TRBV27 and TRBJ2-3, with 7 bases aligning to TRBD1. V shed 5 bases and J 1 base; nucleotides not matched to a gene: 3. This CDR3 spans 14 amino acids. Per the germline V gene, CDR1 is MNHEY and CDR2 is SMNVEV (reference sequence). The CDR3 DNA reads as TGTGCCAGCAGTACCACAGGGGGCACAGATACGCAGTATTTT. Translated, it gives CASSTTGGTDTQYF.

Here the CDR3 reads CASSPLRGFTDTQYF. CDR3 nucleotides: TGTGCCAGCAGCCCCCTTAGGGGATTTACAGATACGCAGTATTTT. The rearrangement links TRBV9 to TRBJ2-3; tentatively, D is TRBD1 (5 bases). Germline values: CDR1 SGDLS, CDR2 YYNGEE. V shed 4 bases and J shed 3 bases, with 15 bases lying between them. The CDR3 is made up of 15 amino acids.

The chain uses TRBV5-1 and TRBJ2-3; TRBD1 matches 9 bases. V gave up 6 bases and J gave up 4 bases; unmatched junction bases: 3. The CDR3 runs 13 residues. Germline V gene data show CDR1 as SGHRS and CDR2 as YFSETQ. The CDR3 DNA follows: TGCGCCAGCACCCGACAGGGGGCAGATACGCAGTATTTT. Translating it yields CASTRQGADTQYF.

The chain carries TRBV7-8 and TRBJ2-4, with a tentative D call TRBD1 (6 bases). Trimming pared 2 bases from V and 7 bases from J, leaving 18 bases between. There are 16 residues in the CDR3. CDR1 and CDR2 (germline): SGHVS, FQNEAQ. CDR3 coding DNA: TGTGCCAGCAGCTTAATTAGAAAGCAGACAGGCAACATTCAGTACTTC. Translation: CASSLIRKQTGNIQYF. Filled out from reference TRBV7-8 and TRBJ2-4, the complete variable domain reads GAGVSQSPRYKVAKRGQDVALRCDPISGHVSLFWYQQALGQGPEFLTYFQNEAQLDKSGLPSDRFFAERPEGSVSTLKIQRTQQEDSAVYLCASSLIRKQTGNIQYFGAGTRLSVL.

J is TRBJ1-1 and V is TRBV9; possibly TRBD1 for D (5 bases). The CDR3 runs 15 residues. CDR1 and CDR2 from the germline V gene are SGDLS and YYNGEE. V was cut by 1 base and J by 4 bases, with 14 bases left in between. The CDR3 is CASSVIGGVGTEAFF. DNA for the CDR3: TGTGCCAGCAGCGTAATCGGGGGTGTTGGCACTGAAGCTTTCTTT.

The chain links TRBV28 to TRBJ1-1; D ambiguous. V was pared by 8 bases and J by 2 bases, with 9 bases between. Germline V gives CDR1 MDHEN, CDR2 SYDVKM. This CDR3 has 12 amino acids. CDR3 coding DNA: TGTGCCAGCTTAGCTTCCAACACTGAAGCTTTCTTT. Encoded protein: CASLASNTEAFF.

The rearrangement links TRBV11-2 to TRBJ2-1; TRBD2 matches 8 bases. V was pared by 1 base and J by 8 bases, with 7 bases of the junction left unmatched. This CDR3 has 15 residues. Germline V lookup: CDR1 SGHAT, CDR2 FQNNGV. CDR3 DNA: TGTGCCAGCAGCTTAGGCGGGAGGACCCTCGATGAGCAGTTCTTC. It encodes CASSLGGRTLDEQFF.

The chain joins TRBV19 to TRBJ1-5, with 10 bases that match TRBD1. CDR1 and CDR2 (germline): LNHDA, SQIVND (reference sequence). The trim removed 4 bases at V and 1 base at J, leaving 1 base unmatched. There are 15 residues in the CDR3. DNA for the CDR3: TGTGCCAGTAGTAAGGACAGGGGGAGCAATCAGCCCCAGCATTTT. This gives the protein CASSKDRGSNQPQHF.

The CDR3 region has the DNA TGTGCCAGCAGTGATGCAGGGAGGAGCACTGAAGCTTTCTTT. It translates to CASSDAGRSTEAFF. This rearrangement joins TRBV2 to TRBJ1-1, with a weak D call TRBD1 (5 bases). Germline CDR1 and CDR2: SNHLY and FYNNEI. The germline V and J ends were trimmed by 3 bases and 4 bases, with 12 bases remaining between them. CDR3 length: 14 residues.

This chain joins TRBV30 and TRBJ2-2, with 9 bases lining up with TRBD1. The CDR3 totals 15 residues. The ends lost 3 bases at V and 5 bases at J; junction bases unmatched: 7. Germline loops: CDR1 GTSNPN, CDR2 SVGIG (reference sequence). The CDR3 DNA reads as TGTGCCTGGAGCGGTCTGACAGGGGGAACCGGGGAGCTGTTTTTT. It specifies CAWSGLTGGTGELFF.

J is TRBJ2-6 and V is TRBV6-1; no reliable D call. CDR3 length: 15 amino acids. With 6 bases removed from V and 1 base from J, the gap between germline ends came to 10 bases. The germline V gene encodes CDR1 MNHNS and CDR2 SASEGT. This chain's CDR3 is CASRHKASGANVLTF. CDR3 in DNA: TGTGCCAGCAGGCATAAAGCTTCTGGGGCCAACGTCCTGACTTTC.

V usage is TRBV30 and J usage is TRBJ1-6; the D gene is possibly TRBD1 (6 bases). Trimming shortened V by 3 bases and J by 0 bases, and 9 bases separated the two germline ends. Germline V lookup: CDR1 GTSNPN, CDR2 SVGIG (reference sequence). This CDR3 is built from 15 residues. The CDR3 sequence: CAWRQGSSYNSPLHF. In nucleotides, the CDR3 is TGTGCCTGGAGACAGGGTAGCTCCTATAATTCACCCCTCCACTTT.

The chain joins TRBV27 to TRBJ1-1, with 10 bases aligning to TRBD1. Germline CDR1 and CDR2: MNHEY and SMNVEV (reference sequence). With V trimmed by 4 bases and J by 1 base, 3 bases remained unmatched. The CDR3 length is 15 residues. The CDR3 DNA follows: TGTGCCAGCAGTTCCCGGGACAGGGGGAACACTGAAGCTTTCTTT. Amino acid sequence: CASSSRDRGNTEAFF.

This clone appeared once. The rearrangement links TRBV5-8 to TRBJ1-3; no clear D. Trimming removed 0 bases at V and 0 bases at J, with 10 bases between. The CDR3 covers 16 residues. Germline values: CDR1 SGHTS, CDR2 YDEGEE. Here the CDR3 DNA reads TGTGCCAGCAGCTTGGTTTCGGGGTACTCTGGAAACACCATATATTTT. Translation: CASSLVSGYSGNTIYF.

V and J are TRBV30 and TRBJ1-2; D unclear. This CDR3 is 14 amino acids long. V was shortened by 4 bases and J by 3 bases, with 15 bases between the two germline ends. CDR1 is GTSNPN, CDR2 SVGIG, per germline (reference sequence). Here the CDR3 reads CAWTKPLSDYGYTF. CDR3 DNA: TGTGCCTGGACCAAACCCCTGTCGGACTATGGCTACACCTTC.

The CDR3 is CASSEQATNTGELFF. CDR3 DNA sequence: TGTGCCAGCAGCGAACAGGCTACAAACACCGGGGAGCTGTTTTTT. V usage is TRBV9 and J usage is TRBJ2-2; D is perhaps TRBD1 (5 bases). The V end was cut by 3 bases, the J end by 2 bases, with 11 bases between. This CDR3 has 15 residues. The germline V gene encodes CDR1 SGDLS and CDR2 YYNGEE. The whole variable domain, filled in from reference TRBV9 and TRBJ2-2, reads DSGVTQTPKHLITATGQRVTLRCSPRSGDLSVYWYQQSLDQGLQFLIQYYNGEERAKGNILERFSAQQFPDLHSELNLSSLELGDSALYFCASSEQATNTGELFFGEGSRLTVL.

V gene TRBV30 combines with J gene TRBJ1-1; no clear D gene. Germline CDR1 is GTSNPN and CDR2 is SVGIG (reference sequence). CDR3 length equals 13 residues. Between the trimmed V and J ends, which lost 7 bases and 2 bases, there was a span of 14 bases. For the CDR3, the DNA is TGTGCCTCGGATTCCGACATTAACACTGAAGCTTTCTTT. Protein product: CASDSDINTEAFF.

The rearrangement links TRBV7-3 to TRBJ2-7, with 7 bases identical to TRBD1. CDR3 length equals 15 residues. Trimming cost V 3 bases and J 3 bases; bases outside gene matches: 8. Germline V gene lookup returns CDR1 SGHTA and CDR2 FQGTGA. The CDR3 bases are TGTGCCAGCAGCTTCGACAGGGCCAACATCTACGAGCAGTACTTC. Translation: CASSFDRANIYEQYF.

CDR3 amino acids: CASRTDRGVTGYTF. The CDR3 coding sequence is TGTGCCAGCAGGACCGACAGGGGCGTTACTGGCTACACCTTC. J is TRBJ1-2 and V is TRBV2; 8 positions match TRBD1. V lost 6 bases, J lost 7 bases, and 10 bases stayed unmatched. CDR3 length equals 14 residues. Germline V gene data show CDR1 as SNHLY and CDR2 as FYNNEI. Full variable domain (rest looked up from reference TRBV2 and TRBJ1-2): EPEVTQTPSHQVTQMGQEVILRCVPISNHLYFYWYRQILGQKVEFLVSFYNNEISEKSEIFDDQFSVERPDGSNFTLKIRSTKLEDSAMYFCASRTDRGVTGYTFGSGTRLTVV.